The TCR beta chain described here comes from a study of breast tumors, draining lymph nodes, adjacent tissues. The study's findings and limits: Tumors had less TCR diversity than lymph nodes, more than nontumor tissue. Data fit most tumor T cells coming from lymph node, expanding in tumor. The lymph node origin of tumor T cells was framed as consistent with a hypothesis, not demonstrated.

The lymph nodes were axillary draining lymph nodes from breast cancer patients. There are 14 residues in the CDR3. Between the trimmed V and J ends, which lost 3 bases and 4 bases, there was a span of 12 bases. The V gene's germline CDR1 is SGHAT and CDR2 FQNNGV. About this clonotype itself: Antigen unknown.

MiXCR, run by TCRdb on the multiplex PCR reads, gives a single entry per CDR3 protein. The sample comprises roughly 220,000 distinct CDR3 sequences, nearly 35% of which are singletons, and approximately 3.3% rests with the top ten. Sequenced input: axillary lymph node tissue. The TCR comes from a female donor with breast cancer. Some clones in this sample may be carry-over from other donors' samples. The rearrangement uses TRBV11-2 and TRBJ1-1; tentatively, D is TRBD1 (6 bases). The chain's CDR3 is CASSFGQSGTEAFF. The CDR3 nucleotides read TGTGCCAGCAGCTTCGGACAGTCGGGCACTGAAGCTTTCTTT.